The 18 T cell receptor beta chains below were found in one sample sequenced in a study of vaccination effects on CD4 cells after COVID-19. Viral peptide pool expansion of antigen-specific CD4+ T cells preceded sequencing in the ViraFEST assay. Culture proceeded for under twelve days, and CD4+ T cells were then isolated. SARS-CoV-2 infected the person between March and December 2020, as confirmed by PCR. Antigens for these TCRs are unknown. Clones were read by immunoSEQ multiplex PCR, and TCRdb kept only the in-frame ones, dropping some. The data hold 70,000 or so clones, with 65% to 85% observed a single time. The sample here was CD4+ T cells from PBMCs cultured with HIV peptides, taken before COVID-19 vaccination. Subset described: HIV-1 Nef peptide pool negative control/reference culture. These receptor sequences come from a human donor who had a prior SARS-CoV-2 infection.

This chain connects TRBV11-3 to TRBJ2-2, with D possibly TRBD1 on 6 matching bases. Germline V gene lookup returns CDR1 SGHNT and CDR2 YENEEA. This CDR3 spans 16 amino acids. Trimming shortened V by 6 bases and J by 0 bases, and 14 bases separated the two germline ends. CDR3 protein: CASSGTGTTNTGELFF. The CDR3 bases are TGTGCCAGCAGTGGAACAGGGACAACGAACACCGGGGAGCTGTTTTTT. Full variable domain (missing parts from reference TRBV11-3 and TRBJ2-2): EAGVVQSPRYKIIEKKQPVAFWCNPISGHNTLYWYLQNLGQGPELLIRYENEEAVDDSQLPKDRFSAERLKGVDSTLKIQPAELGDSAVYLCASSGTGTTNTGELFFGEGSRLTVL.

The rearrangement joins TRBV2 to TRBJ2-7; TRBD1 might be the D (5 bases). The CDR3 contains 15 residues. V was pared by 1 base and J by 3 bases, with 13 bases between. The germline CDR1 and CDR2 sequences are SNHLY and FYNNEI. CDR3 DNA sequence: TGTGCCAGCAGTGAAGGATCAGGGATTCGCTACGAGCAGTACTTC. Translation: CASSEGSGIRYEQYF.

This clone was seen more than once but under ten times. The rearrangement links TRBV19 to TRBJ1-6; no reliable D call. CDR3 length: 16 residues. The ends were cut back, 1 base at V and 7 bases at J, with 14 bases in the middle. From germline, CDR1 is LNHDA and CDR2 SQIVND (reference sequence). CDR3: CASSIAEALGNSPLHF. CDR3 nucleotides: TGTGCCAGTAGTATAGCCGAGGCATTAGGGAATTCACCCCTCCACTTT.

This clone was picked up a small number of times. V usage is TRBV15 and J usage is TRBJ2-5, with TRBD1 as a possible D gene (6 bases). V lost 3 bases to trimming and J lost 5 bases, with 25 bases between them. The CDR3 is made up of 18 amino acids. The germline V gene encodes CDR1 LNHNV and CDR2 YYDKDF (reference sequence). CDR3 sequence: CATSRTGRFGGEMETQYF. CDR3 in DNA: TGTGCCACCAGCAGGACGGGGCGGTTTGGGGGCGAAATGGAGACCCAGTACTTC.

The chain employs TRBV5-1 and TRBJ2-3; D is undetermined. V was pared by 4 bases and J by 2 bases, with 8 bases between. The CDR3 is 13 residues long. CDR1 and CDR2 from the germline V gene are SGHRS and YFSETQ. CDR3 bases: TGCGCCAGCAGCGGAAGGGACACAGATACGCAGTATTTT. As protein: CASSGRDTDTQYF.

The chain recombines TRBV6-5 with TRBJ1-2, with 9 bases identical to TRBD1. The J segment lost 3 bases and the V segment lost 4 bases, leaving 6 bases of the junction unmatched. The CDR3 covers 15 residues. Germline-derived CDR1 and CDR2 are MNHEY and SVGAGI. CDR3 nucleotide sequence: TGTGCCAGCAGTTTGACAGGGGGAAACGACTATGGCTACACCTTC. Translated, it gives CASSLTGGNDYGYTF.

Relative to its sample, this clone is medium-sized (0.01 to 0.1%). The CDR3 nucleotides read TGTGCCAGCAGCTTAAGAGGGGGAGGTTCACCCCTCCACTTT. It specifies CASSLRGGGSPLHF. This chain connects TRBV7-3 to TRBJ1-6; D might be TRBD1 (6 bases). The CDR3 contains 14 residues. CDR1 is SGHTA, CDR2 FQGTGA, per germline. Trimming pared 1 base from V and 9 bases from J, leaving 10 bases between.

The chain recombines TRBV5-5 with TRBJ1-2; maybe TRBD1 (6 bases). Looked up from germline, CDR1 is SGHKS and CDR2 is YYEKEE (reference sequence). This CDR3 has 15 amino acids. V was shortened by 0 bases and J by 2 bases, with 11 bases between the two germline ends. CDR3 nucleotide sequence: TGTGCCAGCAGCTTGGTAGGTACAGGGAACTATGGCTACACCTTC. Translated, it gives CASSLVGTGNYGYTF.

The chain recombines TRBV2 with TRBJ2-3, with TRBD2 identical over 7 bases. CDR1 is SNHLY and CDR2 is FYNNEI in the germline V gene. The ends lost 6 bases at V and 1 base at J; junction bases unmatched: 10. CDR3 size: 16 residues. The CDR3 loop is CASSGRGGRGTDTQYF. DNA for the CDR3: TGTGCCAGCAGCGGCCGCGGGGGTCGAGGCACAGATACGCAGTATTTT.

The CDR3 nucleotides read TGTGTGCAGATAGGTACGCAGTATTTT. Its protein is CVQIGTQYF. This sequence joins TRBV5-8 and TRBJ2-3, with unresolved D. This CDR3 contains 9 residues. CDR1 is SGHTS and CDR2 is YDEGEE in the germline V gene.

The chain combines TRBV5-4 with TRBJ1-6; maybe TRBD1 (5 bases). The V gene's germline CDR1 is SGHNT and CDR2 YYREEE (reference sequence). This CDR3 is built from 14 residues. V shed 1 base and J shed 10 bases, with 12 bases lying between them. DNA for the CDR3: TGTGCCAGCAGCTTGTCGGGGCTCGGCTCACCCCTCCACTTT. Translation: CASSLSGLGSPLHF.

The chain joins TRBV5-1 to TRBJ2-7; no definite D call. V was pared by 0 bases and J by 0 bases, with 13 bases between. Germline V CDR1 and CDR2: SGHRS, YFSETQ. This CDR3 is 16 amino acids long. The CDR3 DNA follows: TGCGCCAGCAGCTTGGGGCCGGGTGGAACCTCCTACGAGCAGTACTTC. Its protein product is CASSLGPGGTSYEQYF. The full variable domain, with the rest looked up from reference TRBV5-1 and TRBJ2-7, is KAGVTQTPRYLIKTRGQQVTLSCSPISGHRSVSWYQQTPGQGLQFLFEYFSETQRNKGNFPGRFSGRQFSNSRSEMNVSTLELGDSALYLCASSLGPGGTSYEQYFGPGTRLTVT.

This clone was recorded a few times. The V gene is TRBV9, the J gene TRBJ1-5; D gene uncertain. CDR1 is SGDLS and CDR2 is YYNGEE in the germline V gene. V was clipped by 4 bases and J by 3 bases, with 14 bases between them. The CDR3 loop spans 15 amino acids. CDR3 coding DNA: TGTGCCAGCAGCCCGGGGTTTTTTGACAATCAGCCCCAGCATTTT. Its protein product is CASSPGFFDNQPQHF.

This clone has only a few counts. The chain uses TRBV5-1 and TRBJ2-7; 14 nucleotides align to TRBD2. The CDR3 is 17 amino acids. The V segment lost 4 bases and the J segment 2 bases; nucleotides outside the gene matches: 8. CDR1 and CDR2 from the germline V gene are SGHRS and YFSETQ. DNA of the CDR3: TGCGCCAGCAGCCCGCTGACTAGCGGGAGGGCCCCCTACGAGCAGTACTTC. Translating it yields CASSPLTSGRAPYEQYF.

V gene TRBV25-1 combines with J gene TRBJ2-3; 9 positions match TRBD1. The germline gives CDR1 MGHDK, CDR2 SYGVNS. The V gene end was trimmed by 4 bases and the J gene end by 0 bases; junction bases not matched to a gene: 11. The CDR3 runs 18 residues. The CDR3 loop is CASSAVVGDRDSTDTQYF. The CDR3 nucleotides are TGTGCCAGCAGTGCGGTGGTGGGGGACAGGGATAGCACAGATACGCAGTATTTT.

This clone was counted many times. The chain joins TRBV7-3 to TRBJ2-1, with 9 nucleotides matching TRBD2. Trimming at V came to 2 bases and at J to 4 bases, leaving 3 bases not matched to a gene. Germline CDR1 and CDR2: SGHTA and FQGTGA. The CDR3 covers 15 residues. The CDR3 coding sequence is TGTGCCAGCAGCTTAGATCTAGCGGGATACAATGAGCAGTTCTTC. Amino acids: CASSLDLAGYNEQFF.

This clone has just a few counts. The chain carries TRBV18 and TRBJ2-7; the match to TRBD2 covers 13 bases. Looked up from germline, CDR1 is KGHSH and CDR2 is LQKENI. This CDR3 region has 16 residues. V lost 4 bases and J lost 3; bases outside the gene matches: 6. CDR3 nucleotides: TGTGCCAGCTCACAGACCCGGACTAGCGGGAGCTACGAGCAGTACTTC. Amino acid sequence: CASSQTRTSGSYEQYF.

CDR3 in amino acids: CASSPVGLRDEKLFF. The DNA for the CDR3 is TGTGCCAGCTCACCAGTGGGACTTAGGGATGAAAAACTGTTTTTT. The chain recombines TRBV18 with TRBJ1-4, with D possibly matching TRBD1 (5 bases). V lost 2 bases and J lost 6, with 13 bases in between. The CDR3 runs 15 residues. Germline V gene sequence: CDR1 KGHSH, CDR2 LQKENI.